Presented here are 18 T cell receptor beta chains from one specimen sequenced in a study of T cell changes during pregnancy in multiple sclerosis. Profiled with immunoSEQ multiplex PCR; TCRdb holds only in-frame clones, not every one. Here the sample spans 70,000 to 80,000 clones, 75% to 95% being singletons. The source material was CD4+ T cells from peripheral blood mononuclear cells, sampled before pregnancy. Every receptor here comes from a female donor with multiple sclerosis, enrolled in a pregnancy study.

The chain links TRBV4-1 to TRBJ2-5; TRBD1 matches 10 bases. From germline, CDR1 is MGHRA and CDR2 YSYEKL. The CDR3 totals 16 residues. Trimming at V came to 1 base and at J to 5 bases, leaving 7 bases not matched to a gene. CDR3 sequence (DNA): TGCGCCAGCAGCCAAGGACAGGGGGCCCCAAAGGAGACCCAGTACTTC. This codes for CASSQGQGAPKETQYF.

This clone was recorded only once. The chain has TRBV28 and TRBJ1-1; 10 bases are a match to TRBD1. The CDR3 totals 15 residues. The junction had 5 bases not matched to a gene; V was cut back by 2 bases and J by 5 bases. In germline, CDR1 is MDHEN, CDR2 SYDVKM. CDR3 sequence reads: CASSLDRGRATEAFF. DNA for the CDR3: TGTGCCAGCAGTTTAGACAGGGGGCGCGCGACTGAAGCTTTCTTT.

This chain uses TRBV6-6 with TRBJ2-1, with TRBD1 matching over 8 bases. CDR3 length equals 14 residues. V dropped 6 bases and J dropped 6; count of bases not matched to a gene: 7. Germline loops: CDR1 MNHNY, CDR2 SVGAGI (reference sequence). CDR3 in amino acids: CASSRTGLSNEQFF. The DNA of the CDR3 is TGTGCCAGCAGCCGGACAGGGCTGAGCAATGAGCAGTTCTTC.

In nucleotides, the CDR3 is TGTGCCAGCTCATCTCGAGGAGCTGGAAACACCATATATTTT. The encoded protein is CASSSRGAGNTIYF. The V gene is TRBV27, the J gene TRBJ1-3; D gene unclear. The germline V gene has CDR1 MNHEY and CDR2 SMNVEV (reference sequence). The CDR3 has 14 residues. Trimming stripped 8 bases from V and 2 bases from J, with 13 bases between.

V is TRBV5-1 and J is TRBJ2-1, with TRBD2 matching 9 bases. V shed 4 bases and J 5 bases; nucleotides not matched to a gene: 10. CDR3 length: 16 amino acids. CDR1 and CDR2 from the germline V gene are SGHRS and YFSETQ. As DNA, the CDR3 is TGCGCCAGCAGCGCGCGACTAGCGGCGAATGACAATGAGCAGTTCTTC. Its translation is CASSARLAANDNEQFF.

The chain couples TRBV4-1 to TRBJ2-1, with 12 bases identical to TRBD2. Per germline, CDR1 MGHRA and CDR2 YSYEKL. This CDR3 is built from 19 residues. V trimming: 6 bases; J trimming: 8 bases; junction bases outside the gene matches: 20. The CDR3 bases are TGCGCCAGCAGGCAGGGACAGTTGAAAACTAGCGGGGGGCGGGATGAGCAGTTCTTC. This gives the protein CASRQGQLKTSGGRDEQFF.

The CDR3: CASSVGKGGETQYF. The CDR3, as DNA: TGTGCCAGCAGCGTAGGGAAGGGGGGGGAGACCCAGTACTTC. This chain links TRBV9 with TRBJ2-5; D might be TRBD2 (7 bases). Germline lookup yields CDR1 SGDLS and CDR2 YYNGEE. V was shortened by 0 bases and J by 5 bases, with 11 bases between the two germline ends. The length of the CDR3 is 14 residues.

CDR3 DNA: TGTGCCAGTAGTTCCGGACTAGCGGGGGGATACGGGGAGCTGTTTTTT. This codes for CASSSGLAGGYGELFF. The V and J genes are TRBV19 and TRBJ2-2; TRBD2 matches 14 bases. Germline CDR1 and CDR2: LNHDA and SQIVND (reference sequence). The CDR3 has 16 amino acids. J was trimmed by 7 bases and V by 5 bases; bases with no gene match: 6.

This clone showed up just once. The chain is built from TRBV6-6 and TRBJ2-1; 15 bases are a match to TRBD2. V lost 6 bases, J lost 6 bases, and 3 bases stayed unmatched. Germline lookup yields CDR1 MNHNY and CDR2 SVGAGI (reference sequence). This CDR3 is 15 amino acids long. The CDR3 DNA reads as TGTGCCAGCAGGCGGACTAGCGGGGGGGTCAATGAGCAGTTCTTC. Translating it yields CASRRTSGGVNEQFF.

This chain connects TRBV6-5 to TRBJ2-7; 7 bases map to TRBD2. Germline lookup yields CDR1 MNHEY and CDR2 SVGAGI. This CDR3 comprises 15 residues. J lost 2 bases, V lost 6 bases, and 10 bases had no gene match. CDR3 nucleotide sequence: TGTGCCAGCAGCCGAACTAGCGCGCTCCCCTACGAGCAGTACTTC. Translated: CASSRTSALPYEQYF.

V usage is TRBV15 and J usage is TRBJ2-3; 7 bases fit TRBD1. From germline, CDR1 is LNHNV and CDR2 YYDKDF (reference sequence). The CDR3 length is 13 residues. With V trimmed by 5 bases and J by 7 bases, 6 bases remained unmatched. This chain's CDR3 is CATSRRGQNTQYF. CDR3 sequence (DNA): TGTGCCACCAGCCGACGGGGACAGAATACGCAGTATTTT.

The V gene is TRBV5-4, the J gene TRBJ2-5, with TRBD2 identical over 8 bases. This CDR3 contains 16 residues. In germline, CDR1 is SGHNT, CDR2 YYREEE (reference sequence). The ends lost 4 bases at V and 4 bases at J; junction bases unmatched: 12. The DNA of the CDR3 is TGTGCCAGCAGCCCGCCGAGCGGGAGAATAGGAGAGACCCAGTACTTC. Translating gives CASSPPSGRIGETQYF.

The chain is built from TRBV6-6 and TRBJ1-2, with a possible D match to TRBD1 (6 bases). The length of the CDR3 is 14 residues. V lost 4 bases to trimming and J lost 8 bases, with 17 bases between them. The germline CDR1 and CDR2 sequences are MNHNY and SVGAGI (reference sequence). CDR3 loop: CASSWETGIGGYTF. CDR3 DNA: TGTGCCAGCAGTTGGGAAACAGGGATAGGAGGCTACACCTTC.

The CDR3 is CSVVPGTGYGEQYF. In DNA form, the CDR3 reads TGCAGCGTTGTGCCCGGGACAGGGTATGGCGAGCAGTACTTC. The chain combines TRBV29-1 with TRBJ2-7, with 9 bases identical to TRBD1. The CDR3 consists of 14 residues. Germline V gene lookup returns CDR1 SQVTM and CDR2 ANQGSEA. V was clipped by 4 bases and J by 6 bases; unmatched bases: 10.

V and J are TRBV5-4 and TRBJ2-5; possible D gene TRBD2, 6 bases. Germline V lookup: CDR1 SGHNT, CDR2 YYREEE (reference sequence). This CDR3 has 14 residues. V was pared by 0 bases and J by 5 bases, with 11 bases between. The CDR3 region is CASSLEGRGETQYF. The CDR3 DNA reads TGTGCCAGCAGCTTGGAAGGCCGGGGGGAGACCCAGTACTTC.

This chain uses TRBV2 with TRBJ2-7; maybe TRBD1 (5 bases). The V gene lost 4 bases and the J gene lost 3 bases, with 10 bases spanning the gap. Germline V gene lookup returns CDR1 SNHLY and CDR2 FYNNEI. This CDR3 contains 13 residues. This CDR3 reads CASSVRQIYEQYF. CDR3 DNA: TGTGCCAGCAGTGTCAGACAGATCTACGAGCAGTACTTC.

The J gene is TRBJ2-3, the V gene TRBV27; 11 nucleotides match TRBD2. Germline CDR1 is MNHEY and CDR2 is SMNVEV (reference sequence). The CDR3 is 16 amino acids. J lost 3 bases, V lost 3 bases, and 5 bases had no gene match. The CDR3 DNA is TGTGCCAGCAGTTTCCTACTAGCGGGAGAGACAGATACGCAGTATTTT. Protein sequence: CASSFLLAGETDTQYF.

This clone showed up just once. In nucleotides, the CDR3 is TGTGCCAGCAGCGTAGACGGGGTCGGGGAGCTGTTTTTT. Amino acid sequence: CASSVDGVGELFF. The chain couples TRBV9 to TRBJ2-2; D perhaps matches TRBD2 (5 bases). Trimming left V 0 bases short and J 7 bases short, with 7 bases between. Germline values: CDR1 SGDLS, CDR2 YYNGEE. The CDR3 totals 13 residues.